The 15 T cell receptor beta chains below come from one sample, sequenced in a study of CD8 T cells in ankylosing spondylitis. TCRdb processed the 5' RACE reads anew with MiXCR; each CDR3 protein has one entry. Here the sample spans fewer than 200,000 distinct CDR3 sequences, 18% being singletons. The sample taken for sequencing was blood, either unsorted or a sorted T cell fraction (not recorded which). The receptors shown here come from a male donor between 5 and 35 years old with ankylosing spondylitis or in good health (not recorded which).

This clonotype was counted many times. The chain couples TRBV12-3 or TRBV12-4 to TRBJ2-6; a weak D match, TRBD1 (6 bases). The CDR3 is made up of 17 amino acids. V lost 3 bases and J 2 bases, leaving 14 bases between the germline ends. The CDR3 protein is CASSFKPSGAGANVLTF. The DNA of the CDR3 is TGTGCCAGCAGTTTTAAACCCTCAGGGGCTGGGGCCAACGTCCTGACTTTC.

CDR3: CSVEDADLQETQYF. In DNA form, the CDR3 reads TGCAGCGTTGAAGATGCGGACCTTCAAGAGACCCAGTACTTC. The chain joins TRBV29-1 to TRBJ2-5; D not resolved. The CDR3 is 14 residues long. Trimming removed 0 bases at V and 2 bases at J, with 10 bases between. The germline V gene encodes CDR1 SQVTM and CDR2 ANQGSEA.

This clonotype was detected ten times or more. The chain carries TRBV12-3 or TRBV12-4 and TRBJ2-3; TRBD1 matches 8 bases. The trim removed 5 bases at V and 5 bases at J, leaving 9 bases unmatched. CDR3 length equals 15 residues. The CDR3 coding sequence is TGTGCCAGCAGTCCCCGCAGGGGGCATGTAGATACGCAGTATTTT. Encoded protein: CASSPRRGHVDTQYF.

The table lists this clonotype with many counts. Here the CDR3 reads CSALAGAKAQYF. DNA for the CDR3: TGCAGTGCCCTAGCGGGGGCCAAGGCCCAGTACTTC. V gene TRBV20-1 combines with J gene TRBJ2-5; 10 positions agree with TRBD2. CDR3 length equals 12 residues. Germline V gene data show CDR1 as DFQATT and CDR2 as SNEGSKA (reference sequence). V lost 6 bases and J lost 9; bases outside the gene matches: 7.

This clonotype was detected ten times or more. CDR3: CASSGLAGNNEQFF. DNA of the CDR3: TGTGCCAGCAGCGGACTAGCGGGGAACAATGAGCAGTTCTTC. V gene TRBV6-5 combines with J gene TRBJ2-1; 12 bases line up with TRBD2. Germline V gene lookup returns CDR1 MNHEY and CDR2 SVGAGI. V lost 6 bases, J lost 5 bases, and 2 bases stayed unmatched. The CDR3 sequence is 14 residues long.

This clonotype came up once. J is TRBJ1-1 and V is TRBV29-1; D not resolved. Trimming pared 4 bases from V and 4 bases from J, leaving 13 bases between. The germline gives CDR1 SQVTM, CDR2 ANQGSEA. The length of the CDR3 is 13 residues. CDR3 in DNA: TGCAGCGTTGTCCGGGTAGTGGGCACTGAAGCTTTCTTT. Protein sequence: CSVVRVVGTEAFF.

This clonotype was seen a few times. J is TRBJ1-6 and V is TRBV5-1; the D gene is possibly TRBD1 (5 bases). V was clipped by 2 bases and J by 9 bases, with 9 bases between them. CDR1 is SGHRS and CDR2 is YFSETQ in the germline V gene. This CDR3 spans 13 amino acids. CDR3 region: CASSFNRTSPLHF. For the CDR3, the DNA is TGCGCCAGCAGCTTTAACAGGACTTCACCCCTCCACTTT.

This clonotype was observed a handful of times. This chain links TRBV7-9 with TRBJ2-1, with 13 bases lining up with TRBD2. This CDR3 is built from 19 residues. Germline CDR1 reads SEHNR; CDR2 reads FQNEAQ (reference sequence). V lost 5 bases to trimming and J lost 0 bases; unmatched junction nucleotides: 10. The CDR3 DNA reads as TGTGCCAGCAGCCTAGGGACTAGCGGGGTGGCTAGCTCCTACAATGAGCAGTTCTTC. It yields the protein CASSLGTSGVASSYNEQFF.

In DNA form, the CDR3 reads TGTGCCAGCGGATTGAATCAGGGGGTAACAGATACGCAGTATTTT. Its translation: CASGLNQGVTDTQYF. The chain carries TRBV2 and TRBJ2-3; 7 bases are a match to TRBD1. CDR1 and CDR2 from the germline V gene are SNHLY and FYNNEI. CDR3 size: 15 residues. V lost 8 bases and J lost 3; bases outside the gene matches: 11.

This clonotype occurred many times. The gene calls are TRBV5-1 and TRBJ1-3; no clear D gene. The CDR3 is made up of 14 amino acids. CDR1 is SGHRS, CDR2 YFSETQ, per germline. Between the trimmed V and J ends, which lost 2 bases and 1 base, there was a span of 7 bases. CDR3 nucleotide sequence: TGCGCCAGCAGCTTCGACGCATCTGGAAACACCATATATTTT. It codes for CASSFDASGNTIYF.

This clonotype has ten or more counts. The J gene is TRBJ2-1, the V gene TRBV5-1; TRBD2 aligns across 8 bases. Germline V gene sequence: CDR1 SGHRS, CDR2 YFSETQ. CDR3 length equals 15 residues. V gave up 4 bases and J gave up 0 bases; unmatched junction bases: 3. CDR3 region: CASSVSGSSYNEQFF. CDR3 sequence (DNA): TGCGCCAGCAGCGTCAGCGGGAGCTCCTACAATGAGCAGTTCTTC.

At least ten counts were recorded for this clonotype. J is TRBJ1-2 and V is TRBV29-1; unclear D gene. Trimming shortened V by 4 bases and J by 0 bases, and 6 bases separated the two germline ends. This CDR3 has 12 amino acids. Per germline, CDR1 SQVTM and CDR2 ANQGSEA. CDR3 coding DNA: TGCAGCGTTGCGACGGCTAACTATGGCTACACCTTC. This sequence encodes CSVATANYGYTF. The full variable domain, completed using reference TRBV29-1 and TRBJ1-2, is SAVISQKPSRDICQRGTSLTIQCQVDSQVTMMFWYRQQPGQSLTLIATANQGSEATYESGFVIDKFPISRPNLTFSTLTVSNMSPEDSSIYLCSVATANYGYTFGSGTRLTVV.

This clonotype was observed many times. V gene TRBV11-2 combines with J gene TRBJ2-3; unclear D gene. The CDR3 has 12 amino acids. Between the trimmed V and J ends, which lost 1 base and 11 bases, there was a span of 10 bases. The germline gives CDR1 SGHAT, CDR2 FQNNGV. For the CDR3, the DNA is TGTGCCAGCAGCTTAGCAGTAGTGAGGCAGTATTTT. It translates to CASSLAVVRQYF.

V usage is TRBV20-1 and J usage is TRBJ2-1, with D unresolved. Germline V CDR1 and CDR2: DFQATT, SNEGSKA (reference sequence). The CDR3 is 12 residues long. V was cut by 0 bases and J by 15 bases, with 15 bases left in between. CDR3 nucleotides: TGCAGTGCTAGAGAGCACCTTGGCATCTGGTTCTTC. It encodes CSAREHLGIWFF.

This clonotype was found many times. V gene TRBV19 combines with J gene TRBJ2-5, with 10 bases matching TRBD1. The CDR3 length is 14 residues. V was pared by 8 bases and J by 3 bases, with 6 bases of the junction left unmatched. Germline lookup yields CDR1 LNHDA and CDR2 SQIVND (reference sequence). The CDR3 region is CASSGDRGKETQYF. CDR3 in DNA: TGTGCCAGTTCCGGGGACAGGGGTAAAGAGACCCAGTACTTC.